This TCR beta chain came from a study of OX40 agonist ivuxolimab in advanced cancers. Study-wide background: Dose-escalation patients' cancers were hepatocellular carcinoma, melanoma, renal cell or head and neck cancer. Three patients, one with hepatocellular carcinoma and two with cutaneous melanoma, responded partially. Whole-study findings and limits: The study found among the lowest clonal expansion in partial responders at 0.1-3.0 mg/kg. The antigen specificity of the peripheral T cells (those that were expanded) was not determined.

Worth noting for this clone: The antigen is not known.

V lost 2 bases and J 6 bases, leaving 14 bases between the germline ends. The CDR3 is 15 amino acids. From germline, CDR1 is MDHEN and CDR2 SYDVKM. The assay was immunoSEQ multiplex PCR, and TCRdb's table has in-frame clones only and misses some. This sample has about 72,000 clones, with approximately 92% found just once. The sequenced sample was CD4+ or CD8+ T cells sorted from blood, obtained in a trial of the OX40 agonist ivuxolimab. The rearrangement links TRBV28 to TRBJ2-4; possibly TRBD2 for D (5 bases). This TCR was recovered from an adult with an advanced solid tumor such as melanoma, head and neck, liver or kidney cancer. This chain's CDR3 is CASSLMSGYGNIQYF. The CDR3 bases are TGTGCCAGCAGTTTAATGTCGGGGTATGGAAACATTCAGTACTTC.